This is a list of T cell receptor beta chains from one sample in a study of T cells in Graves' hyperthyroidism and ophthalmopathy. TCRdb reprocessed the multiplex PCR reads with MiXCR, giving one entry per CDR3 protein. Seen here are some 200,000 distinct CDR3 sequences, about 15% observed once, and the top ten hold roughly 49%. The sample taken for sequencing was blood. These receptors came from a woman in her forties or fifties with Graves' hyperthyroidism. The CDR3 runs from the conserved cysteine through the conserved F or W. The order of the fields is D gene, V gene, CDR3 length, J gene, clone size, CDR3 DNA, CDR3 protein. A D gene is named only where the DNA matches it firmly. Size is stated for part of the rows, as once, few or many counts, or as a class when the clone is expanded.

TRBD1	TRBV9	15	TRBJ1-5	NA	TGTGCCAGCAGCGTAGGGGGACAGCCGAATCAGCCCCAGCATTTT	CASSVGGQPNQPQHF
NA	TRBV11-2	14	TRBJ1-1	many	TGTGCCAGCAGCGGAGGGGGTTTGAACACTGAAGCTTTCTTT	CASSGGGLNTEAFF
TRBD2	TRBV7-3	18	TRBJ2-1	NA	TGTGCCAGCAGCTTATGGCCAATGACTAGCGGGAGTTCGGATGAGCAGTTCTTC	CASSLWPMTSGSSDEQFF
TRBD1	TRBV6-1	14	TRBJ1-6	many	TGTGCCAGCAGTTCGGACAGGGGACGGTCACCCCTCCACTTT	CASSSDRGRSPLHF
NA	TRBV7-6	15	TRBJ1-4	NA	TGTGCCAGCAGCCCCTCAGTGCCCGACGGGGAAAAACTGTTTTTT	CASSPSVPDGEKLFF
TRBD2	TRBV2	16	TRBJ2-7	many	TGTGCCAGCAGTGGAAGAGCGGGAGAGATCCCCTACGAGCAGTACTTC	CASSGRAGEIPYEQYF
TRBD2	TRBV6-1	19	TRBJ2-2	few	TGTGCCAGCAGTTATCGGCGACGACTAGCGGGGGGGGACACCGGGGAGCTGTTTTTT	CASSYRRRLAGGDTGELFF
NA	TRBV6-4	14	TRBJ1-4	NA	TGTGCCAGCAGTGAAGCGCCTTCGGGGGAAAAACTGTTTTTT	CASSEAPSGEKLFF
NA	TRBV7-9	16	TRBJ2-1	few	TGTGCCAGCAGCTTCCCGGACTATCAAGCCTACAATGAGCAGTTCTTC	CASSFPDYQAYNEQFF
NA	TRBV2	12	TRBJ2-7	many	TGTGCCAGCACCCCCCCCATCTACGAGCAGTACTTC	CASTPPIYEQYF
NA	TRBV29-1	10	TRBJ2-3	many	TGCAGCGTTGGGGAAGATACGCAGTATTTT	CSVGEDTQYF
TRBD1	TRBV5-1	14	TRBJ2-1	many	TGCGCCAGCAGCTTGGCTGGACAGGGCAGTGAGCAGTTCTTC	CASSLAGQGSEQFF
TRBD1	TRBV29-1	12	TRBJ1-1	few	TGCAGCGTTAACAGGGGGCACACTGAAGCTTTCTTT	CSVNRGHTEAFF
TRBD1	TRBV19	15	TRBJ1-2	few	TGTGCCAGTAGTTCCACGGACAGGGGGCCCTATGGCTACACCTTC	CASSSTDRGPYGYTF
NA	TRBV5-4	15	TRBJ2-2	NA	TGTGCCAGCAGCTTGGCAGCATCATGGACCGGGGAGCTGTTTTTT	CASSLAASWTGELFF
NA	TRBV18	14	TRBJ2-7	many	TGTGCCAGCTCACCACTCGACATACTGTACGAGCAGTACTTC	CASSPLDILYEQYF
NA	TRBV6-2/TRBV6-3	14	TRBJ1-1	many	TGTGCCAGCAGTTTAAACAGGGTCTGGACTGAAGCTTTCTTT	CASSLNRVWTEAFF
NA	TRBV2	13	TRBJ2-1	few	TGTGCCAGCAAACAGGGAACCCACAATGAGCAGTTCTTC	CASKQGTHNEQFF
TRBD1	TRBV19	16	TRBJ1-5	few	TGTGCCAGTAGTCGGGGGACAGGGCTCAACAATCAGCCCCAGCATTTT	CASSRGTGLNNQPQHF
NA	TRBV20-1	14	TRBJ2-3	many	TGCAGTGCTGTAACAGGGTTGGGCACAGATACGCAGTATTTT	CSAVTGLGTDTQYF
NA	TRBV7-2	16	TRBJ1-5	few	TGTGCCAGCAGCTTAAGTCCGGGTCGGGGAAATCAGCCCCAGCATTTT	CASSLSPGRGNQPQHF
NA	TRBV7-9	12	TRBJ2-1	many	TGTGCCAGCAGCCGGGACCTGAAGGAGCAGTTCTTC	CASSRDLKEQFF
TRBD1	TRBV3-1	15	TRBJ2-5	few	TGTGCCAGCAGCCAATTCAGGGGGCGCGGAGAGACCCAGTACTTC	CASSQFRGRGETQYF
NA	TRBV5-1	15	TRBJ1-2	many	TGCGCCAGCAGCTTGGCCGGGACTTCGGTCTATGGCTACACCTTC	CASSLAGTSVYGYTF
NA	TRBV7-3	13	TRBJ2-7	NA	TGTGCCAGCAGCTTTGGTGGTGCCGGCGAGCAGTACTTC	CASSFGGAGEQYF
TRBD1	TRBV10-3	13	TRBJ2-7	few	TGTGCCATCAATATGGACAGGGAAGGAGAGCAGTACTTC	CAINMDREGEQYF
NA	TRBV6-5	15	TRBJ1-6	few	TGTGCCGGCAGTTACTCGAGCAGAAATAATTCACCCCTCCACTTT	CAGSYSSRNNSPLHF
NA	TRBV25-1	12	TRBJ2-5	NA	TGTGCCAGCATGGGTAGCCAAGAGACCCAGTACTTC	CASMGSQETQYF
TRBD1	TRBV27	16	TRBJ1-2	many	TGTGCCAGCAGTTTGGGAGGGGGCGCTTCACTCTATGGCTACACCTTC	CASSLGGGASLYGYTF
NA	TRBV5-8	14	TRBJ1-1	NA	TGTGTCAGCAGCTTGGCTGGGGGACGGACTGAAGCTTTCTTT	CVSSLAGGRTEAFF
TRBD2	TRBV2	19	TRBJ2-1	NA	TGTGCCAGCAGTGAGGGAGTCACTAGCGGGAGGAGTCCCTACAATGAGCAGTTCTTC	CASSEGVTSGRSPYNEQFF
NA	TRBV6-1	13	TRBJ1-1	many	TGTGCCAGCAGTGAAGTTACGAACACTGAAGCTTTCTTT	CASSEVTNTEAFF
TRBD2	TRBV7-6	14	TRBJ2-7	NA	TGTGCCAGCAGAGTAGGCGGGAGCTCCTACGAGCAGTACTTC	CASRVGGSSYEQYF
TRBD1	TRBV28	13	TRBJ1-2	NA	TGTGCCAGCAGTGGGACAGGGTGGGGGTTGGTCGCCTTC	CASSGTGWGLVAF
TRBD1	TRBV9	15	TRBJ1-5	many	TGTGCCAGCAGCGTAGACGGACAGGAAAATCAGCCCCAGCATTTT	CASSVDGQENQPQHF
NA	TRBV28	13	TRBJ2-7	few	TGTGCCAGCAGTTTGCGGGGGCGAGACGAGCAGTACTTC	CASSLRGRDEQYF
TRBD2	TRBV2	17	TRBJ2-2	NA	TGTGCCAGCAGTGATTTAAGAAGCGGGAGTAACACCGGGGAGCTGTTTTTT	CASSDLRSGSNTGELFF
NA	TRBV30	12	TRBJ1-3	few	TGTGCCTGGAACCCCTCTGGAAACACCATATATTTT	CAWNPSGNTIYF
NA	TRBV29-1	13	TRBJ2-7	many	TGCAGCGTTCCGGGCCCTAGCTTCTACGAGCAGTACTTC	CSVPGPSFYEQYF
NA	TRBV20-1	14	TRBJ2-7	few	TGCAGTGCGAGGCCTCCGGGACATTTCTACGAGCAGTACTTC	CSARPPGHFYEQYF
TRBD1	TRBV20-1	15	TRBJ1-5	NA	TGCAGTGCTACTCCCGGGACAGGGGTCAATCAGCCCCAGCATTTT	CSATPGTGVNQPQHF
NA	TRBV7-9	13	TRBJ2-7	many	TGTGCCAGCAGCTTAGGCATTTTCTACGAGCAGTACTTC	CASSLGIFYEQYF
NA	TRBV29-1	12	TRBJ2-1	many	TGCAGCGTTGGCCTAGCCCACAATGAGCAGTTCTTC	CSVGLAHNEQFF
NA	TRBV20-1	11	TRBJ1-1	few	TGCAGTGCCGGACTCAACACTGAAGCTTTCTTT	CSAGLNTEAFF
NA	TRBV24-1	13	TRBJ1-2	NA	TGTGCCACCAGTCCCAGGGAGAACTATGGCTACACCTTC	CATSPRENYGYTF
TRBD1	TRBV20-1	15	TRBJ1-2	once	TGCAGTGCTATCGCCGGGACAGCCCCTAACTATGGCTACACCTTC	CSAIAGTAPNYGYTF
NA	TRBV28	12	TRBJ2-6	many	TGTGCCTCGCAGACTGGGGCCAACGTCCTGACTTTC	CASQTGANVLTF
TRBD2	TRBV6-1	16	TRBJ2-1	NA	TGTGCCAGCAGTGGGGGGAGGACTAGCTCCTACAATGAGCAGTTCTTC	CASSGGRTSSYNEQFF